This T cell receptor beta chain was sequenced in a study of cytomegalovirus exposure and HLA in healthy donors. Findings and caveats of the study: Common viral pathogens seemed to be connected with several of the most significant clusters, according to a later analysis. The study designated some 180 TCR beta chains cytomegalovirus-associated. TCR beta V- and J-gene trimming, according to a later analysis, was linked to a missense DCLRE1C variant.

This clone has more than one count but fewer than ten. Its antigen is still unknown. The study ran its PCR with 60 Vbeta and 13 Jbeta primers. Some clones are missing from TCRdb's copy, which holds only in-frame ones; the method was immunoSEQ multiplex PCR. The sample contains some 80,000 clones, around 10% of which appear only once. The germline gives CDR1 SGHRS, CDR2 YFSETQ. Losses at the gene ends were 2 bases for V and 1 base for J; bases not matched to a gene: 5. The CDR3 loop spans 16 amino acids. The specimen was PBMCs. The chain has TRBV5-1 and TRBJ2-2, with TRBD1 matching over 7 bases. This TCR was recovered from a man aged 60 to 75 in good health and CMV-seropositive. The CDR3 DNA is TGCGCCAGCAGCTTTACAGGGGCCCAGAACACCGGGGAGCTGTTTTTT. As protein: CASSFTGAQNTGELFF.